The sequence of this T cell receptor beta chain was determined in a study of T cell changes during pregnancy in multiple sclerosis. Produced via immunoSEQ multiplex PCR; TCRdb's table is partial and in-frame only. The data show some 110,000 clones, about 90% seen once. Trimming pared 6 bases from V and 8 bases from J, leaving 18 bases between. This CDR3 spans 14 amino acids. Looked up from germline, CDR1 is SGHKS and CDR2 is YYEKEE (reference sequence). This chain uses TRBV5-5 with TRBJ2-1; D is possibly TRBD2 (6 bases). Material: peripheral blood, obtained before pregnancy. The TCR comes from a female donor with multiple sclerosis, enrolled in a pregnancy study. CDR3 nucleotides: TGTGCCAGCATCATAAGAGGGAGGCCGGATGAGCAGTTCTTC. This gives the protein CASIIRGRPDEQFF.